Below, one TCR beta chain is given with its context. The antigen remains unidentified. These data belong to a study of cytomegalovirus exposure and HLA in healthy donors. Study results and limitations: Rarity held for most TCR sequences, but there were some public TCRs that occurred in many donors.

Donors counted as nominally healthy when sampled, yet unrecorded immune exposures were likely. PCR amplification relied on 60 Vbeta primers (plus 13 Jbeta primers). Only in-frame clones appear in the TCRdb table, and some are missing; sequencing was by immunoSEQ multiplex PCR. This table lists 150,000 to 200,000 clones. V was clipped by 4 bases and J by 8 bases; unmatched bases: 12. The CDR3 length is 16 residues. The germline CDR1 and CDR2 sequences are LNHDA and SQIVND (reference sequence). The chain couples TRBV19 to TRBJ2-1, with 9 bases matching TRBD2. The source of this sequence is a woman aged 60 to 75 in good health and CMV-seronegative. The sequenced material came from PBMCs. As DNA, the CDR3 is TGTGCCAGTAGTACTAGGACGGCGGGAGGGTTTGATGAGCAGTTCTTC. It encodes CASSTRTAGGFDEQFF.